These 28 T cell receptor beta chains came from one sample sequenced in a study of cytomegalovirus exposure and HLA in healthy donors. Only in-frame clones appear in the TCRdb table, and some are missing; sequencing was by immunoSEQ multiplex PCR. The sample records around 150,000 clones, about 88% being singletons. The sample consisted of PBMCs. The origin of the receptors is a woman between 18 and 29 years old in good health and CMV-seropositive.

The J gene is TRBJ2-7, the V gene TRBV9; D might be TRBD1 (6 bases). The CDR3 runs to 14 residues. The ends were cut back, 4 bases at V and 6 bases at J, with 17 bases in the middle. The germline V gene has CDR1 SGDLS and CDR2 YYNGEE. DNA of the CDR3: TGTGCCAGCAGCACAGGGTTGGGGCCCTCCGAGCAGTACTTC. Amino acids: CASSTGLGPSEQYF.

For the CDR3, the DNA is TGTGCCAGCAGCTCCGATTCCAATGGACAGAGCTCCTACGAGCAGTACTTC. It yields the protein CASSSDSNGQSSYEQYF. The chain uses TRBV7-9 and TRBJ2-7, with D maybe TRBD1 (6 bases). CDR1 is SEHNR and CDR2 is FQNEAQ in the germline V gene (reference sequence). The CDR3 loop spans 17 amino acids. V lost 4 bases, J lost 0 bases, and 19 bases lay in between.

The sample holds one count of this clone. The V and J genes are TRBV19 and TRBJ2-1, with D hard to call. CDR3 length equals 14 residues. The V gene lost 1 base and the J gene lost 4 bases, with 8 bases spanning the gap. Germline CDR1 and CDR2: LNHDA and SQIVND (reference sequence). This CDR3 is CASSIGHAYNEQFF. The CDR3 DNA reads as TGTGCCAGTAGTATAGGACACGCTTACAATGAGCAGTTCTTC.

The chain couples TRBV15 to TRBJ2-3; 10 nucleotides align to TRBD2. Germline-derived CDR1 and CDR2 are LNHNV and YYDKDF (reference sequence). V trimming: 2 bases; J trimming: 3 bases; junction bases outside the gene matches: 5. The CDR3 covers 16 residues. CDR3: CATSRKAGGPTDTQYF. CDR3 nucleotides: TGTGCCACCAGCAGAAAAGCGGGAGGGCCGACAGATACGCAGTATTTT.

The chain links TRBV6-1 to TRBJ2-7; possibly TRBD1 for D (6 bases). The germline V gene has CDR1 MNHNS and CDR2 SASEGT. V was pared by 6 bases and J by 5 bases, with 17 bases between. The CDR3 runs to 14 residues. The CDR3 DNA is TGTGCCAGCAGGGCCGGACAGATTCCAAACGAGCAGTACTTC. Protein sequence: CASRAGQIPNEQYF.

The chain combines TRBV7-2 with TRBJ2-3, with 7 bases fitting TRBD2. Trimming cost V 6 bases and J 5 bases; bases outside gene matches: 11. The CDR3 spans 15 residues. Germline CDR1 and CDR2: SGHTA and FQGNSA. The chain's CDR3 is CASRTQRGRVDTQYF. CDR3 DNA: TGTGCCAGCAGGACCCAGCGGGGAAGGGTAGATACGCAGTATTTT.

The chain employs TRBV6-9 and TRBJ2-5; D perhaps matches TRBD1 (5 bases). V lost 8 bases and J lost 3, with 13 bases in between. The length of the CDR3 is 13 residues. Germline CDR1 MNHGY, CDR2 SVAAGI. The CDR3 sequence: CASREGEEETQYF. CDR3 bases: TGTGCCAGCCGCGAAGGGGAAGAAGAGACCCAGTACTTC.

The chain employs TRBV5-1 and TRBJ2-7; D perhaps matches TRBD2 (6 bases). The germline CDR1 and CDR2 sequences are SGHRS and YFSETQ. The length of the CDR3 is 15 residues. Between the trimmed V and J ends, which lost 4 bases and 3 bases, there was a span of 17 bases. The chain's CDR3 is CASSPAEGVSYEQYF. DNA for the CDR3: TGCGCCAGCAGCCCCGCGGAGGGCGTAAGCTACGAGCAGTACTTC.

The V gene is TRBV29-1, the J gene TRBJ2-1; 8 positions agree with TRBD2. The germline V gene has CDR1 SQVTM and CDR2 ANQGSEA. The CDR3 is 13 amino acids. Germline trimming cut 0 bases from V and 5 bases from J; bases unmatched to any gene: 0. CDR3 loop: CSVEEREDNEQFF. In DNA form, the CDR3 reads TGCAGCGTTGAAGAGCGGGAGGACAATGAGCAGTTCTTC.

The rearrangement joins TRBV29-1 to TRBJ2-7; 10 bases line up with TRBD1. Trimming at V came to 7 bases and at J to 6 bases, leaving 6 bases not matched to a gene. Looked up from germline, CDR1 is SQVTM and CDR2 is ANQGSEA. The CDR3 runs to 12 residues. CDR3 in amino acids: CSGQTGGLEQYF. The CDR3 bases are TGCAGCGGTCAGACAGGGGGCCTCGAGCAGTACTTC.

The genes are TRBV28 and TRBJ1-5; tentatively, D is TRBD1 (5 bases). The germline gives CDR1 MDHEN, CDR2 SYDVKM. This CDR3 contains 12 residues. With 8 bases removed from V and 9 bases from J, the gap between germline ends came to 14 bases. The CDR3, as DNA: TGTGCCAGCCGGACAAAGTTGATGCCCCAGCATTTT. It is translated as CASRTKLMPQHF.

The chain couples TRBV5-1 to TRBJ2-1; a possible D gene is TRBD2 (5 bases). CDR3 size: 16 residues. In germline, CDR1 is SGHRS, CDR2 YFSETQ. Trimming removed 5 bases from V and 0 bases from J, with 15 bases in between. CDR3 sequence (DNA): TGCGCCAGCAGGCCTACTAGTGCGGACTCCTACAATGAGCAGTTCTTC. Translating it yields CASRPTSADSYNEQFF.

The genes are TRBV18 and TRBJ2-7; tentative D call: TRBD1 (6 bases). Germline V CDR1 and CDR2: KGHSH, LQKENI. The CDR3 totals 14 residues. V was clipped by 6 bases and J by 3 bases, with 15 bases between them. DNA of the CDR3: TGTGCCAGCTCTCAGGGGCCCGAGAGCTACGAGCAGTACTTC. This codes for CASSQGPESYEQYF.

V and J are TRBV28 and TRBJ2-5; D is possibly TRBD1 (6 bases). Looked up from germline, CDR1 is MDHEN and CDR2 is SYDVKM. The V and J ends lost 3 bases and 0 bases respectively, with 17 bases between them. The CDR3 is 17 amino acids. CDR3 amino acids: CASSFELGAEYQETQYF. The CDR3 region has the DNA TGTGCCAGCAGTTTTGAGTTGGGGGCGGAGTACCAAGAGACCCAGTACTTC.

This clone occurred once. The V gene is TRBV7-7, the J gene TRBJ2-1; 10 bases are a match to TRBD2. Looked up from germline, CDR1 is SSHAT and CDR2 is FNYEAQ (reference sequence). The length of the CDR3 is 15 residues. The V gene end was trimmed by 2 bases and the J gene end by 8 bases; junction bases not matched to a gene: 6. CDR3 region: CASSLTLAGVDEQFF. The CDR3 coding sequence is TGTGCCAGCAGCTTAACCCTAGCGGGAGTCGATGAGCAGTTCTTC. The full variable domain, with the rest looked up from reference TRBV7-7 and TRBJ2-1, is GAGVSQSPRYKVTKRGQDVTLRCDPISSHATLYWYQQALGQGPEFLTYFNYEAQPDKSGLPSDRFSAERPEGSISTLTIQRTEQRDSAMYRCASSLTLAGVDEQFFGPGTRLTVL.

The rearrangement joins TRBV5-6 to TRBJ1-4; no firm D call. This CDR3 comprises 14 residues. Germline values: CDR1 SGHDT, CDR2 YYEEEE. Trimming took off 2 bases at V and 8 bases at J, with 13 bases between the two ends. The CDR3 DNA reads TGTGCCAGCAGCTTTGATCGGGGTGGGGAAAAACTGTTTTTT. Residues: CASSFDRGGEKLFF.

The DNA of the CDR3 is TGTGCCAGCAGCTCGGGACAGGGGAGGCAAGAGACCCAGTACTTC. Protein sequence: CASSSGQGRQETQYF. The genes are TRBV7-6 and TRBJ2-5, with TRBD1 matching over 10 bases. The CDR3 spans 15 residues. V was clipped by 4 bases and J by 2 bases; unmatched bases: 4. The germline V gene has CDR1 SGHVS and CDR2 FNYEAQ.

The V gene is TRBV30, the J gene TRBJ2-2; 7 nucleotides align to TRBD1. Trimming removed 6 bases from V and 6 bases from J; junction bases left unmatched: 10. Germline CDR1 is GTSNPN and CDR2 is SVGIG (reference sequence). This CDR3 is built from 14 residues. CDR3 region: CACQGVIIPGELFF. CDR3 DNA sequence: TGTGCCTGCCAGGGGGTAATTATACCCGGGGAGCTGTTTTTT.

The CDR3 DNA sequence: TGCAGCGTTGTTCTATTGGATGAGCAGTTCTTC. Amino acids: CSVVLLDEQFF. V is TRBV29-1 and J is TRBJ2-1; D gene uncertain. Trimming pared 4 bases from V and 8 bases from J, leaving 9 bases between. CDR3 length equals 11 residues. Germline values: CDR1 SQVTM, CDR2 ANQGSEA.

The rearrangement joins TRBV10-3 to TRBJ2-5; TRBD2 agrees at 12 bases. The CDR3 contains 16 residues. The trim removed 0 bases at V and 7 bases at J, leaving 6 bases unmatched. In germline, CDR1 is ENHRY, CDR2 SYGVKD. In DNA, the CDR3 is TGTGCCATCAGTGAGTCGCTAGCGGGAGGGCCAGGGACCCAGTACTTC. Translation: CAISESLAGGPGTQYF.

This rearrangement joins TRBV6-1 to TRBJ2-1; 9 positions match TRBD1. There are 13 residues in the CDR3. Germline-derived CDR1 and CDR2 are MNHNS and SASEGT. V dropped 9 bases and J dropped 6; count of bases not matched to a gene: 6. The CDR3 reads CASDRGRGNEQFF. Here the CDR3 DNA reads TGTGCCAGTGACAGGGGGAGGGGCAATGAGCAGTTCTTC.

This rearrangement joins TRBV6-6 to TRBJ2-5; D unresolved. Germline V gives CDR1 MNHNY, CDR2 SVGAGI (reference sequence). The CDR3 spans 12 residues. Trimming stripped 0 bases from V and 4 bases from J, with 3 bases between. Written as DNA, the CDR3 is TGTGCCAGCAGTTACTCCTCAGAGACCCAGTACTTC. Protein product: CASSYSSETQYF.

The genes are TRBV12-5 and TRBJ2-3; 8 bases are a match to TRBD2. Germline trimming cut 6 bases from V and 6 bases from J; bases unmatched to any gene: 5. The germline gives CDR1 LGHNT, CDR2 FRNRAP. This CDR3 is built from 13 residues. As DNA, the CDR3 is TGTGCTAGTGGGCGGGAGGTTTTGGATACGCAGTATTTT. Protein: CASGREVLDTQYF.

This clone was seen once. The V call is TRBV11-3, the J call TRBJ1-1; D call uncertain. Trimming took off 5 bases at V and 1 base at J, with 14 bases between the two ends. The CDR3 has 15 residues. Per the germline V gene, CDR1 is SGHNT and CDR2 is YENEEA. CDR3 amino acids: CASSPNGHTNTEAFF. CDR3 nucleotide sequence: TGTGCCAGCAGCCCCAATGGCCATACGAACACTGAAGCTTTCTTT.

CDR3 loop: CASSLRGLDTEAFF. DNA for the CDR3: TGTGCCAGCAGCTTGAGGGGGCTGGACACTGAAGCTTTCTTT. The genes are TRBV5-6 and TRBJ1-1; 7 positions match TRBD1. The CDR3 extends over 14 amino acids. V trimming: 1 base; J trimming: 3 bases; junction bases outside the gene matches: 3. CDR1 is SGHDT, CDR2 YYEEEE, per germline.

The chain uses TRBV11-3 and TRBJ1-2; D remains unclear. The CDR3 sequence is 13 residues long. Trimming pared 1 base from V and 1 base from J, leaving 4 bases between. Germline V gives CDR1 SGHNT, CDR2 YENEEA. The CDR3 sequence is CASSLVNNYGYTF. For the CDR3, the DNA is TGTGCCAGCAGCTTAGTCAATAACTATGGCTACACCTTC.

This sequence joins TRBV11-2 and TRBJ2-1; TRBD2 agrees at 9 bases. The CDR3 covers 15 residues. Germline-derived CDR1 and CDR2 are SGHAT and FQNNGV. After removal of 3 bases from V and 15 bases from J, the junction contained 15 bases not matched to a gene. The CDR3 protein is CASSLAGGPGVQAFF. For the CDR3, the DNA is TGTGCCAGCAGCTTGGCGGGAGGGCCCGGGGTACAAGCGTTCTTC.

The chain is built from TRBV28 and TRBJ2-1, with 11 bases that match TRBD2. The CDR3 is 14 amino acids. Germline-derived CDR1 and CDR2 are MDHEN and SYDVKM. V lost 2 bases to trimming and J lost 7 bases; unmatched junction nucleotides: 1. The CDR3 region has the DNA TGTGCCAGCAGTTTAACTAGCGGGAGAAATGAGCAGTTCTTC. As protein: CASSLTSGRNEQFF.